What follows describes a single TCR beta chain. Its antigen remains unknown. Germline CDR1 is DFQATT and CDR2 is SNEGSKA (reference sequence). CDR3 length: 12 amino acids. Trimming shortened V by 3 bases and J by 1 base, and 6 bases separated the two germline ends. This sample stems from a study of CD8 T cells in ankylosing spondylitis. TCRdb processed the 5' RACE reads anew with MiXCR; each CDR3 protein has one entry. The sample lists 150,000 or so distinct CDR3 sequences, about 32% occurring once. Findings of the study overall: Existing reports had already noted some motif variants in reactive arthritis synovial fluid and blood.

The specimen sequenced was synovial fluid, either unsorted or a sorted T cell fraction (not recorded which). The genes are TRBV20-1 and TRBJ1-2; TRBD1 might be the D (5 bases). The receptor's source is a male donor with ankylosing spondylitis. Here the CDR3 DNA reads TGCAGTGCTAGTAGGGGTAACTATGGCTACACCTTC. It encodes CSASRGNYGYTF.